Shown below are 26 T cell receptor beta chains from a single sample sequenced in a study of cytomegalovirus exposure and HLA in healthy donors. Vbeta (60) and Jbeta (13) primers were used in the PCR. Libraries were prepared by immunoSEQ multiplex PCR; TCRdb keeps only in-frame clonotypes and omits some of them. Of 90,000 to 120,000 clones detected, around 80% appear once; the ten largest clones hold roughly 2.5%. The sample consisted of PBMCs. The receptors originated from a young man in good health and CMV-seropositive.

The chain has TRBV6-1 and TRBJ1-2, with 7 bases aligning to TRBD1. The CDR3 extends over 13 amino acids. Germline V gene sequence: CDR1 MNHNS, CDR2 SASEGT. The trim removed 4 bases at V and 8 bases at J, leaving 7 bases unmatched. The chain's CDR3 is CASSVDRVGGYTF. The CDR3 bases are TGTGCCAGCAGTGTAGACAGGGTGGGCGGCTACACCTTC.

This chain connects TRBV5-4 to TRBJ1-1, with TRBD1 as a possible D gene (6 bases). There are 15 residues in the CDR3. CDR1 SGHNT and CDR2 YYREEE come from the germline V gene (reference sequence). Trimming shortened V by 1 base and J by 4 bases, and 14 bases separated the two germline ends. DNA of the CDR3: TGTGCCAGCAGCTTGTGGGGGGGCGTTCGCACTGAAGCTTTCTTT. Its translation: CASSLWGGVRTEAFF.

This clone turned up a few times. The V gene is TRBV19, the J gene TRBJ2-1; TRBD2 agrees at 8 bases. The CDR3 contains 17 residues. V trimming: 0 bases; J trimming: 3 bases; junction bases outside the gene matches: 7. Looked up from germline, CDR1 is LNHDA and CDR2 is SQIVND (reference sequence). DNA of the CDR3: TGTGCCAGTAGTATAGAATTTGCGGGGGGAAACTACAATGAGCAGTTCTTC. Translated, it gives CASSIEFAGGNYNEQFF.

This clone was seen only a few times. The chain employs TRBV10-1 and TRBJ1-5; TRBD1 is a possible D gene (5 bases). Germline V gene lookup returns CDR1 WNHNN and CDR2 SYGVQD (reference sequence). This CDR3 region has 16 residues. V was shortened by 3 bases and J by 5 bases, with 17 bases between the two germline ends. The CDR3, as DNA: TGCGCCAGCAGTGAAAGACGGGGGTTGGAGGATCAGCCCCAGCATTTT. Protein sequence: CASSERRGLEDQPQHF.

This rearrangement joins TRBV6-1 to TRBJ1-1; D is uncertain. V gave up 5 bases and J gave up 7 bases, with 20 bases separating them. Germline CDR1 is MNHNS and CDR2 is SASEGT. The CDR3 is made up of 15 amino acids. This CDR3 is CASSTSSGRLNEAFF. Here the CDR3 DNA reads TGTGCCAGCAGTACGTCCTCCGGCAGGCTTAATGAAGCTTTCTTT.

This clone was seen a single time. The chain employs TRBV19 and TRBJ1-1; TRBD1 is a possible D gene (5 bases). The V gene lost 6 bases and the J gene lost 7 bases, with 21 bases spanning the gap. This CDR3 region has 15 residues. CDR1 and CDR2 from the germline V gene are LNHDA and SQIVND (reference sequence). The DNA for the CDR3 is TGTGCCAGTAGCCCTAACGGCGGGACTTTGCTTGAAGCTTTCTTT. Its protein product is CASSPNGGTLLEAFF. Full variable domain (missing parts from reference TRBV19 and TRBJ1-1): DGGITQSPKYLFRKEGQNVTLSCEQNLNHDAMYWYRQDPGQGLRLIYYSQIVNDFQKGDIAEGYSVSREKKESFPLTVTSAQKNPTAFYLCASSPNGGTLLEAFFGQGTRLTVV.

The chain recombines TRBV2 with TRBJ2-6; D is undetermined. The germline CDR1 and CDR2 sequences are SNHLY and FYNNEI. The CDR3 has 14 amino acids. V lost 5 bases, J lost 0 bases, and 5 bases lay in between. This CDR3 reads CASSFHSGANVLTF. CDR3 sequence (DNA): TGTGCCAGCAGTTTTCACTCTGGGGCCAACGTCCTGACTTTC. Full variable domain (missing parts from reference TRBV2 and TRBJ2-6): EPEVTQTPSHQVTQMGQEVILRCVPISNHLYFYWYRQILGQKVEFLVSFYNNEISEKSEIFDDQFSVERPDGSNFTLKIRSTKLEDSAMYFCASSFHSGANVLTFGAGSRLTVL.

This clone was counted a single time. CDR3 in amino acids: CASRVQRQSDTQYF. The CDR3 DNA follows: TGTGCCAGCAGAGTTCAGCGGCAATCAGATACGCAGTATTTT. J is TRBJ2-3 and V is TRBV6-1, with D possibly matching TRBD2 (5 bases). The CDR3 has 14 amino acids. Germline V lookup: CDR1 MNHNS, CDR2 SASEGT. With 6 bases removed from V and 4 bases from J, the gap between germline ends came to 14 bases.

V and J are TRBV18 and TRBJ1-1, with D unresolved. Germline V gene data show CDR1 as KGHSH and CDR2 as LQKENI. There are 13 residues in the CDR3. V was clipped by 4 bases and J by 3 bases, with 9 bases between them. The CDR3 nucleotides are TGTGCCAGCTCACTTTCAGAGGACACTGAAGCTTTCTTT. As protein: CASSLSEDTEAFF.

The CDR3 loop is CASSLPDSATYEQYF. As DNA, the CDR3 is TGCGCCAGCAGCTTGCCGGACAGTGCCACCTACGAGCAGTACTTC. This chain connects TRBV5-1 to TRBJ2-7; D possibly corresponds to TRBD1 (6 bases). The CDR3 is 15 amino acids. Trimming removed 1 base from V and 2 bases from J, with 13 bases in between. The germline V gene encodes CDR1 SGHRS and CDR2 YFSETQ.

The rearrangement joins TRBV2 to TRBJ2-7, with 8 nucleotides matching TRBD1. The ends lost 5 bases at V and 5 bases at J; junction bases unmatched: 8. CDR1 is SNHLY, CDR2 FYNNEI, per germline. CDR3 length equals 14 residues. The CDR3 DNA follows: TGTGCCAGCAGTCAAAATGGACAGGGCCACGAGCAGTACTTC. Its protein product is CASSQNGQGHEQYF.

The V and J genes are TRBV6-1 and TRBJ1-6, with TRBD1 matching over 9 bases. Germline CDR1 and CDR2: MNHNS and SASEGT. The CDR3 spans 14 residues. V gave up 5 bases and J gave up 7 bases; unmatched junction bases: 3. This chain's CDR3 is CASSLTGGNSPLHF. CDR3 coding DNA: TGTGCCAGCAGTCTGACAGGGGGGAATTCACCCCTCCACTTT.

The chain employs TRBV2 and TRBJ1-1, with a weak D call TRBD1 (6 bases). The length of the CDR3 is 15 residues. The ends were cut back, 6 bases at V and 1 base at J, with 15 bases in the middle. In germline, CDR1 is SNHLY, CDR2 FYNNEI. CDR3: CASRLRGQPNTEAFF. The CDR3 coding sequence is TGTGCCAGCAGACTCCGCGGACAGCCGAACACTGAAGCTTTCTTT. The variable domain in full, completed from reference TRBV2 and TRBJ1-1, reads EPEVTQTPSHQVTQMGQEVILRCVPISNHLYFYWYRQILGQKVEFLVSFYNNEISEKSEIFDDQFSVERPDGSNFTLKIRSTKLEDSAMYFCASRLRGQPNTEAFFGQGTRLTVV.

This clone was detected a few times. The CDR3 DNA sequence: TGTGCCAGCAGTTACTCAGGATGGGGGCCCTATGGCTACACCTTC. Protein sequence: CASSYSGWGPYGYTF. The rearrangement joins TRBV6-5 to TRBJ1-2, with D tentatively TRBD1 (6 bases). Trimming stripped 0 bases from V and 4 bases from J, with 12 bases between. The V gene's germline CDR1 is MNHEY and CDR2 SVGAGI. The CDR3 runs to 15 residues.

The chain combines TRBV5-6 with TRBJ1-2; TRBD1 matches 9 bases. Per the germline V gene, CDR1 is SGHDT and CDR2 is YYEEEE. The ends lost 3 bases at V and 7 bases at J; junction bases unmatched: 7. The CDR3 loop spans 14 amino acids. CDR3 coding DNA: TGTGCCAGCAGCTCGGGACAGGGATTGTCTGGCTACACCTTC. Its protein product is CASSSGQGLSGYTF.

The V and J genes are TRBV5-5 and TRBJ1-6, with D unclear. Trimming cost V 2 bases and J 4 bases, with 10 bases left between them. The CDR3 consists of 15 residues. Looked up from germline, CDR1 is SGHKS and CDR2 is YYEKEE (reference sequence). The DNA of the CDR3 is TGTGCCAGCAGCTTCGGAGGGTTGTATAATTCACCCCTCCACTTT. Its translation is CASSFGGLYNSPLHF.

The chain links TRBV30 to TRBJ2-1, with a possible D match to TRBD1 (7 bases). This CDR3 contains 13 residues. CDR1 and CDR2 from the germline V gene are GTSNPN and SVGIG (reference sequence). The V and J ends lost 8 bases and 8 bases respectively, with 19 bases between them. CDR3 coding DNA: TGTGCCGGCGGAGGGGGCGGAACCGATGAGCAGTTCTTC. Amino acid sequence: CAGGGGGTDEQFF.

The DNA of the CDR3 is TGTGCCAGCATCGAGGGAAGCTCCTATAATTCACCCCTCCACTTT. It specifies CASIEGSSYNSPLHF. V and J are TRBV11-2 and TRBJ1-6; D gene ambiguous. Germline CDR1 reads SGHAT; CDR2 reads FQNNGV. The V end lost 7 bases, the J end lost 0 bases, and 10 bases lay between the germline ends. This CDR3 has 15 residues. Full variable domain (missing parts from reference TRBV11-2 and TRBJ1-6): EAGVAQSPRYKIIEKRQSVAFWCNPISGHATLYWYQQILGQGPKLLIQFQNNGVVDDSQLPKDRFSAERLKGVDSTLKIQPAKLEDSAVYLCASIEGSSYNSPLHFGNGTRLTVT.

This sequence joins TRBV5-4 and TRBJ2-7, with D possibly matching TRBD1 (6 bases). Trimming took off 0 bases at V and 0 bases at J, with 13 bases between the two ends. Germline CDR1 is SGHNT and CDR2 is YYREEE (reference sequence). The CDR3 extends over 16 amino acids. As DNA, the CDR3 is TGTGCCAGCAGCTTGGACGGGACAAGGAGCTCCTACGAGCAGTACTTC. This sequence encodes CASSLDGTRSSYEQYF.

The chain carries TRBV19 and TRBJ1-1; 7 nucleotides line up with TRBD1. This CDR3 is 14 amino acids long. The V gene end was trimmed by 5 bases and the J gene end by 3 bases; junction bases not matched to a gene: 6. Germline V gene lookup returns CDR1 LNHDA and CDR2 SQIVND (reference sequence). The CDR3 spells CASSYEGAYTEAFF. CDR3 DNA sequence: TGTGCCAGTAGTTACGAGGGGGCGTACACTGAAGCTTTCTTT. Based on the CDR3 plus reference TRBV19 and TRBJ1-1, the full variable domain is DGGITQSPKYLFRKEGQNVTLSCEQNLNHDAMYWYRQDPGQGLRLIYYSQIVNDFQKGDIAEGYSVSREKKESFPLTVTSAQKNPTAFYLCASSYEGAYTEAFFGQGTRLTVV.

The gene calls are TRBV9 and TRBJ2-1; 9 nucleotides line up with TRBD1. The CDR3 is 14 amino acids. V shed 2 bases and J 5 bases; nucleotides not matched to a gene: 2. Germline V lookup: CDR1 SGDLS, CDR2 YYNGEE. CDR3 sequence reads: CASSVGTGNNEQFF. For the CDR3, the DNA is TGTGCCAGCAGCGTTGGGACAGGGAACAATGAGCAGTTCTTC.

Only a few counts were recorded for this clone. This sequence joins TRBV5-1 and TRBJ1-1, with 7 bases lining up with TRBD1. The CDR3 has 15 residues. With 4 bases clipped from V and 6 bases from J, the junction kept 12 bases outside the gene matches. The germline V gene has CDR1 SGHRS and CDR2 YFSETQ. The CDR3 is CASSPQEGAASEAFF. The DNA for the CDR3 is TGCGCCAGCAGCCCTCAGGAGGGGGCGGCTTCTGAAGCTTTCTTT.

This chain uses TRBV7-2 with TRBJ2-1; D possibly corresponds to TRBD2 (6 bases). Germline V gene sequence: CDR1 SGHTA, CDR2 FQGNSA. The CDR3 contains 17 residues. Trimming removed 4 bases at V and 0 bases at J, with 16 bases between. CDR3 loop: CASSSNPRGSSYNEQFF. CDR3 DNA: TGTGCCAGCAGCTCGAACCCGCGGGGTAGCTCCTACAATGAGCAGTTCTTC.

The CDR3 reads CAWGLQGNGYTF. CDR3 in DNA: TGTGCCTGGGGGTTACAGGGGAATGGCTACACCTTC. The chain links TRBV30 to TRBJ1-2; 7 bases map to TRBD1. There are 12 residues in the CDR3. Germline-derived CDR1 and CDR2 are GTSNPN and SVGIG (reference sequence). After removal of 5 bases from V and 6 bases from J, the junction contained 6 bases not matched to a gene.

Turning to this clone: This same CDR3 is encoded by further DNA sequences in the sample. The chain has TRBV7-9 and TRBJ2-1; no clear D gene. V was shortened by 3 bases and J by 4 bases, with 7 bases between the two germline ends. This CDR3 spans 13 amino acids. The V gene's germline CDR1 is SEHNR and CDR2 FQNEAQ (reference sequence). CDR3 sequence reads: CASSFSGYNEQFF. CDR3 DNA sequence: TGTGCCAGCAGCTTTTCGGGTTACAATGAGCAGTTCTTC.

The chain joins TRBV7-3 to TRBJ1-1, with D tentatively TRBD1 (5 bases). V was cut by 5 bases and J by 6 bases, with 19 bases left in between. The CDR3 sequence is 15 residues long. The germline V gene has CDR1 SGHTA and CDR2 FQGTGA. This CDR3 is CASSPSPQGGAEAFF. The CDR3 bases are TGTGCCAGCAGCCCATCGCCGCAGGGAGGGGCTGAAGCTTTCTTT.